Sequencing of this T cell receptor beta chain was carried out in a study of T-cell reconstitution after alpha-beta-depleted transplantation in children (dated by TCRdb to the mid-2010s). Broadly, across the study: Using TCR repertoire profiling, the study quantitatively followed how T-cell immune reconstitution unfolded in children after TCRalphabeta/CD19-depleted allogeneic hematopoietic cell transplantation.

The library came from PCR. Data came from an Illumina HiSeq 2500. TCR libraries were prepared with molecular barcoding, using unique molecular identifiers to normalize TCRbeta repertoire quantification. The raw public data were reprocessed by TCRdb itself: fastp quality trimming at Q25, MiXCR clonotype calling, in-frame beta chains only. Rows are combined by CDR3 protein, so each entry shows the most common genes and DNA. This sample has about 870,000 distinct CDR3 sequences in its table, and 16% of those were observed once. The top ten constitute 5% of the sample. Only a few counts were recorded for this clonotype. It lacks a known antigen. No much larger clone is present one base from it, and per-base qualities are unavailable. The paper's findings and limits, for the study overall: The apparently early alphabetaT-cell count recovery about two months after transplant was reportedly dependent on only several hundred rapidly expanded clones derived from non-depleted graft cells. In some patients, high TCRbeta diversity at day 60 was attributed to recipient T cells and intrathymic progenitors that had survived conditioning. Over the following months the frequencies of hyperexpanded clones went down, and after one year T-cell counts and TCRbeta diversity were mostly credited to newly produced T cells.

V lost 0 bases and J lost 0 bases; the stretch between them is 15 bases long. From its cysteine to its phenylalanine, the CDR3 spans 19 amino acids. The only DNA kept is the CDR3, 57 bases in frame from the first base. CDR1 and CDR2, looked up from the germline V gene, are SGHAT and FQNNGV. The meaning of the sample's treatment or condition label: allogeneic hematopoietic cell transplantation with graft depleted of TCRalphabeta T cells and CD19 B cells. The transplant recipients were children given TCRalphabeta/CD19-depleted allogeneic hematopoietic cell grafts. The material sequenced was PBMCs, mostly from graft donor cells, taken 360 days after TCRalphabeta/CD19-depleted stem cell transplant. Here the chain combines TRBV11-2 and TRBJ2-6; TRBD2 is possibly the D segment (5 matching bases). The clonotype was recovered from a male patient younger than 18 who had a stem cell transplant for acute lymphoblastic leukemia, so the T cells may come from the graft donor. The CDR3 reads as follows: CASSLDDAGYLSGANVLTF. Read as DNA, the sequence is TGTGCCAGCAGCTTAGATGATGCGGGTTACCTCTCTGGGGCCAACGTCCTGACTTTC.